This T cell receptor beta chain was captured by sequencing in a study of T cell responses to AZD1222 COVID-19 vaccine. TCRdb's table, derived via immunoSEQ multiplex PCR, lists solely in-frame clones and lacks some. This sample has 40,000 or so clones, with over 70% found just once. Second-dose intervals near 4 or 12 weeks were combined. Whole-study findings and limits: The study identified only a handful of AZD1222 recipients as seropositive at baseline. Donors were largely white British and mainly female; clonal diversity was possibly underestimated.

This clone has just one count. The antigen is not known. Germline trimming cut 4 bases from V and 0 bases from J; bases unmatched to any gene: 9. There are 17 residues in the CDR3. The germline CDR1 and CDR2 sequences are MDHEN and SYDVKM. This sample comprised peripheral blood, obtained 28 days after the second AZD1222 dose. The receptor was isolated from an adult who received the AZD1222 COVID-19 vaccine. This chain links TRBV28 with TRBJ1-5; 7 nucleotides align to TRBD1. Here the CDR3 DNA reads TGTGCCAGCAGTTCTCCGGGACAGACAAGTAGCAATCAGCCCCAGCATTTT. Its protein is CASSSPGQTSSNQPQHF.